The 20 T cell receptor beta chains in this list originate from one sample, sequenced in a study of blood T cell repertoires in COVID-19. Generated by immunoSEQ multiplex PCR, the TCRdb table keeps only in-frame clones and is missing some. In the table there are 200,000 to 250,000 clones, 65% to 90% of which are singletons. What was sequenced was peripheral blood. The receptors were gathered from a human donor in a cohort sampled during active COVID-19.

This chain uses TRBV18 with TRBJ2-7, with 9 positions matching TRBD2. Germline CDR1 KGHSH, CDR2 LQKENI. V lost 3 bases and J lost 2; bases outside the gene matches: 2. This CDR3 region has 14 residues. CDR3 region: CASSPGLAPYEQYF. CDR3 nucleotide sequence: TGTGCCAGCTCACCGGGACTAGCCCCCTACGAGCAGTACTTC.

The rearrangement joins TRBV7-2 to TRBJ2-1, with D maybe TRBD2 (5 bases). Per the germline V gene, CDR1 is SGHTA and CDR2 is FQGNSA. Trimming left V 1 base short and J 9 bases short, with 10 bases between. The CDR3 covers 13 residues. CDR3 nucleotides: TGTGCCAGCAGCTTAGTACTAGTTCCTGAGCAGTTCTTC. As protein: CASSLVLVPEQFF. The full variable domain, with the rest looked up from reference TRBV7-2 and TRBJ2-1, is GAGVSQSPSNKVTEKGKDVELRCDPISGHTALYWYRQSLGQGLEFLIYFQGNSAPDKSGLPSDRFSAERTGGSVSTLTIQRTQQEDSAVYLCASSLVLVPEQFFGPGTRLTVL.

This clone is a singleton in its sample. V and J are TRBV10-3 and TRBJ1-1, with 12 bases identical to TRBD1. Trimming removed 2 bases from V and 4 bases from J; junction bases left unmatched: 11. This CDR3 is 18 amino acids long. The germline gives CDR1 ENHRY, CDR2 SYGVKD. The CDR3 protein is CAISEPPGQGARSTEAFF. The DNA of the CDR3 is TGTGCCATCAGTGAGCCCCCGGGACAGGGGGCCCGGAGCACTGAAGCTTTCTTT.

The chain joins TRBV28 to TRBJ1-1; D is possibly TRBD1 (5 bases). V was cut by 6 bases and J by 5 bases, with 10 bases left in between. Germline CDR1 and CDR2: MDHEN and SYDVKM. The CDR3 is made up of 12 amino acids. CDR3 in amino acids: CASSLHRTEAFF. In nucleotides, the CDR3 is TGTGCCAGCAGCCTTCACAGGACTGAAGCTTTCTTT. Together with reference TRBV28 and TRBJ1-1, the CDR3 gives the full variable domain: DVKVTQSSRYLVKRTGEKVFLECVQDMDHENMFWYRQDPGLGLRLIYFSYDVKMKEKGDIPEGYSVSREKKERFSLILESASTNQTSMYLCASSLHRTEAFFGQGTRLTVV.

The chain employs TRBV6-5 and TRBJ1-4; 7 bases agree with TRBD1. Germline CDR1 MNHEY, CDR2 SVGAGI. Germline trimming cut 5 bases from V and 7 bases from J; bases unmatched to any gene: 7. CDR3 length: 14 residues. The CDR3 reads CASSPRQGGEKLFF. The CDR3, as DNA: TGTGCCAGCAGTCCACGACAGGGAGGTGAAAAACTGTTTTTT.

The chain uses TRBV11-1 and TRBJ2-7; D might be TRBD1 (6 bases). The CDR3 is 15 residues long. Germline loops: CDR1 SGHAT, CDR2 FQDESV (reference sequence). The V end was cut by 3 bases, the J end by 2 bases, with 14 bases between. CDR3: CASSFLRDTTYEQYF. For the CDR3, the DNA is TGTGCCAGCAGCTTCCTCCGGGACACGACCTACGAGCAGTACTTC.

The rearrangement uses TRBV7-2 and TRBJ2-7; 11 bases align to TRBD2. CDR1 is SGHTA and CDR2 is FQGNSA in the germline V gene. V lost 5 bases to trimming and J lost 2 bases; unmatched junction nucleotides: 5. The CDR3 has 15 residues. In nucleotides, the CDR3 is TGTGCCAGCAGCGCTACTAGCGGGAGCCCCTACGAGCAGTACTTC. Protein sequence: CASSATSGSPYEQYF.

The genes are TRBV6-5 and TRBJ2-7; D perhaps matches TRBD2 (5 bases). Trimming removed 0 bases from V and 0 bases from J, with 12 bases in between. This CDR3 has 16 amino acids. Germline V gene lookup returns CDR1 MNHEY and CDR2 SVGAGI. The CDR3 here is CASSYSRVMASYEQYF. In DNA form, the CDR3 reads TGTGCCAGCAGTTACTCGAGGGTGATGGCCTCCTACGAGCAGTACTTC.

J is TRBJ1-5 and V is TRBV2; TRBD1 aligns across 8 bases. Trimming removed 6 bases from V and 4 bases from J; junction bases left unmatched: 11. The CDR3 spans 16 residues. Germline CDR1 reads SNHLY; CDR2 reads FYNNEI. The CDR3 DNA reads TGTGCCAGCAGGCGGACAGGGTGGGGATCGAATCAGCCCCAGCATTTT. It encodes CASRRTGWGSNQPQHF.

The chain couples TRBV5-6 to TRBJ1-2, with unresolved D. The CDR3 has 13 residues. Trimming pared 0 bases from V and 2 bases from J, leaving 5 bases between. Germline CDR1 is SGHDT and CDR2 is YYEEEE. CDR3 in DNA: TGTGCCAGCAGCTTGGTACTGAACTATGGCTACACCTTC. Its translation: CASSLVLNYGYTF. The full variable domain, its missing parts supplied by reference TRBV5-6 and TRBJ1-2, is DAGVTQSPTHLIKTRGQQVTLRCSPKSGHDTVSWYQQALGQGPQFIFQYYEEEERQRGNFPDRFSGHQFPNYSSELNVNALLLGDSALYLCASSLVLNYGYTFGSGTRLTVV.

The chain combines TRBV7-2 with TRBJ1-1; perhaps TRBD1 as D (6 bases). CDR1 is SGHTA, CDR2 FQGNSA, per germline. Trimming removed 4 bases from V and 1 base from J, with 7 bases in between. The CDR3 spans 13 residues. This chain's CDR3 is CASSSQGNTEAFF. DNA for the CDR3: TGTGCCAGCAGCTCACAGGGGAACACTGAAGCTTTCTTT.

This rearrangement joins TRBV19 to TRBJ2-2; 9 bases match TRBD1. This CDR3 comprises 16 residues. Germline trimming cut 7 bases from V and 5 bases from J; bases unmatched to any gene: 11. Germline CDR1 LNHDA, CDR2 SQIVND (reference sequence). The CDR3 loop is CASTMRDRVNTGELFF. The CDR3 nucleotides read TGTGCCAGTACCATGAGGGACAGGGTTAATACCGGGGAGCTGTTTTTT. The variable domain in full, with the rest retrieved from reference TRBV19 and TRBJ2-2, is DGGITQSPKYLFRKEGQNVTLSCEQNLNHDAMYWYRQDPGQGLRLIYYSQIVNDFQKGDIAEGYSVSREKKESFPLTVTSAQKNPTAFYLCASTMRDRVNTGELFFGEGSRLTVL.

This chain links TRBV14 with TRBJ2-7; D is possibly TRBD2 (5 bases). V lost 8 bases and J 4 bases, leaving 24 bases between the germline ends. The CDR3 contains 16 residues. CDR1 is SGHDN, CDR2 FVKESK, per germline. In nucleotides, the CDR3 is TGTGCCAGCTCCACTAAGACGGCACTAGGTCTTTACGAGCAGTACTTC. It specifies CASSTKTALGLYEQYF. Complete variable domain (other parts from reference TRBV14 and TRBJ2-7): EAGVTQFPSHSVIEKGQTVTLRCDPISGHDNLYWYRRVMGKEIKFLLHFVKESKQDESGMPNNRFLAERTGGTYSTLKVQPAELEDSGVYFCASSTKTALGLYEQYFGPGTRLTVT.

V gene TRBV5-5 combines with J gene TRBJ1-2, with TRBD1 matching over 8 bases. CDR1 and CDR2 (germline): SGHKS, YYEKEE (reference sequence). This CDR3 has 13 amino acids. V shed 4 bases and J 4 bases; nucleotides not matched to a gene: 3. CDR3 bases: TGTGCCAGCAGCCATACAGGGGGCTATGGCTACACCTTC. Its translation: CASSHTGGYGYTF. The full variable domain, with the rest looked up from reference TRBV5-5 and TRBJ1-2, is DAGVTQSPTHLIKTRGQQVTLRCSPISGHKSVSWYQQVLGQGPQFIFQYYEKEERGRGNFPDRFSARQFPNYSSELNVNALLLGDSALYLCASSHTGGYGYTFGSGTRLTVV.

The genes are TRBV18 and TRBJ1-2, with D possibly TRBD1 on 6 matching bases. Trimming took off 3 bases at V and 4 bases at J, with 12 bases between the two ends. The CDR3 is 14 residues long. CDR1 is KGHSH, CDR2 LQKENI, per germline. CDR3 sequence (DNA): TGTGCCAGCTCACCGCAAACAGGGCCCTATGGCTACACCTTC. This encodes CASSPQTGPYGYTF. The full variable domain, in which reference TRBV18 and TRBJ1-2 provide the parts outside the CDR3, is NAGVMQNPRHLVRRRGQEARLRCSPMKGHSHVYWYRQLPEEGLKFMVYLQKENIIDESGMPKERFSAEFPKEGPSILRIQQVVRGDSAAYFCASSPQTGPYGYTFGSGTRLTVV.

The CDR3 reads CASSLLGGTDSPLHF. In DNA form, the CDR3 reads TGTGCCAGCAGTTTGTTAGGAGGGACCGATTCACCCCTCCACTTT. The rearrangement joins TRBV6-2 or TRBV6-3 to TRBJ1-6; perhaps TRBD1 as D (5 bases). CDR1 and CDR2 (germline): MNHEY, SVGEGT. V gave up 4 bases and J gave up 8 bases, with 15 bases separating them. CDR3 length: 15 residues.

The genes are TRBV3-1 (or the pseudogene TRBV3-2) and TRBJ2-7, with TRBD2 as a possible D gene (6 bases). The ends were cut back, 0 bases at V and 2 bases at J, with 11 bases in the middle. This CDR3 has 15 residues. The germline CDR1 and CDR2 sequences are LGHDT and YNNKEL (reference sequence). The DNA of the CDR3 is TGTGCCAGCAGCCAAGAGGGCCTAGCGCCCTACGAGCAGTACTTC. Translated, it gives CASSQEGLAPYEQYF.

This chain links TRBV27 with TRBJ2-7; the match to TRBD1 covers 12 bases. The V gene's germline CDR1 is MNHEY and CDR2 SMNVEV (reference sequence). Trimming cost V 5 bases and J 4 bases; bases outside gene matches: 6. The CDR3 length is 15 residues. This chain's CDR3 is CASSAGTGGKYEQYF. In DNA form, the CDR3 reads TGTGCCAGCAGTGCCGGGACAGGGGGCAAGTACGAGCAGTACTTC.

This clone was counted a few times. This chain joins TRBV30 and TRBJ1-5, with D possibly being TRBD1 (6 bases). Germline V CDR1 and CDR2: GTSNPN, SVGIG (reference sequence). Deletions cut 6 bases from V and 4 bases from J, with 13 bases between. This CDR3 contains 13 residues. The CDR3 loop reads CACTTGANQPQHF. DNA of the CDR3: TGTGCCTGTACGACAGGCGCGAATCAGCCCCAGCATTTT.

The rearrangement links TRBV19 to TRBJ2-1; 10 bases are a match to TRBD2. The germline V gene has CDR1 LNHDA and CDR2 SQIVND (reference sequence). The CDR3 has 16 residues. The V and J ends lost 2 bases and 5 bases, in that order; junction bases with no gene match: 6. CDR3 in amino acids: CASSINLAGANNEQFF. CDR3 sequence (DNA): TGTGCCAGTAGTATAAACCTAGCGGGGGCGAACAATGAGCAGTTCTTC.